Listed below are T cell receptor beta chains from one sample, sequenced in a study of T cells in Graves' hyperthyroidism and ophthalmopathy. TCRdb analysed the multiplex PCR reads with MiXCR anew, one entry per CDR3 protein. Of about 480,000 distinct CDR3 sequences in the sample, 22% were seen once. Sequencing input: blood. Receptors originate from a woman between 65 and 79 years old with Graves' ophthalmopathy. CDR3s include the opening cysteine and the closing phenylalanine or tryptophan. A D gene is named only where the DNA matches it firmly. Clone size, where shown, is once, few, many, or a class for clones that have expanded.

clone size	V gene	D gene	J gene	CDR3 DNA	CDR3 protein
.	TRBV7-6	.	TRBJ2-5	TGTGCCAGCAGCTTAAATACGGAGACCCAGTACTTC	CASSLNTETQYF
many	TRBV2	.	TRBJ2-1	TGTGCCAGCAGCTACTGGCGGTCGGGGAATGAGCAGTTCTTC	CASSYWRSGNEQFF
.	TRBV12-3/TRBV12-4	.	TRBJ2-5	TGTGCCAGCACTCCTCGCGGGCCTAGGGCCCAGTACTTC	CASTPRGPRAQYF
few	TRBV14	.	TRBJ1-6	TGTGCCAGCAGCCAAGGCGCACAGGGTGGCTCACCCCTCCACTTT	CASSQGAQGGSPLHF
few	TRBV11-2	.	TRBJ2-7	TGTGCCAGCAGCTTGGCGGGGATTACCCACGAGCAGTACTTC	CASSLAGITHEQYF
few	TRBV29-1	TRBD1	TRBJ2-3	TGCAGCGTCCCCCCGGGGACAGGAACAGATACGCAGTATTTT	CSVPPGTGTDTQYF
.	TRBV6-5	TRBD1	TRBJ1-1	TGTGCCAGCAGTTCCAACAGGGGTCTGACTGAAGCTTTCTTT	CASSSNRGLTEAFF
few	TRBV5-6	.	TRBJ1-1	TGTGCCAGCAGCTGGAGACGCCCTGGTGGGGAAGCTTTCTTT	CASSWRRPGGEAFF
.	TRBV7-2	.	TRBJ1-2	TGTGCCAGCAGCTTAGCGCTGGGGCAGGGAGACTATGGCTACACCTTC	CASSLALGQGDYGYTF
few	TRBV20-1	.	TRBJ1-2	TGCAGTGCTAGCCCTGGGGAACACTATGGCTACACCTTC	CSASPGEHYGYTF
.	TRBV7-4	TRBD1	TRBJ2-3	TGTGCCAGCAGCAAAACAGGGGACGCAGATACGCAGTATTTT	CASSKTGDADTQYF
.	TRBV6-2/TRBV6-3	TRBD2	TRBJ2-1	TGTGCCAGCAGTTACCCCCCTTGGGCGGCGGGGGGGGGCCATGAGCAGTTCTTC	CASSYPPWAAGGGHEQFF
few	TRBV12-5	.	TRBJ2-5	TGTGCTAGTGGTTCGATTTGGGAGACCCAGTACTTC	CASGSIWETQYF
many	TRBV3-1	.	TRBJ1-1	TGTGCCAGCAGCCAGGGCCGGAGGAACACTGAAGCTTTCTTT	CASSQGRRNTEAFF
.	TRBV28	TRBD1	TRBJ2-7	TGTGCCAGCAGGACAGGGGTGGAGCAGTACTTC	CASRTGVEQYF
.	TRBV28	.	TRBJ2-5	TGTGCCACCAGGGGTGTAAAAGAGACCCAGTACTTC	CATRGVKETQYF
.	TRBV20-1	TRBD1	TRBJ1-5	TGCAGTGCTAGCGGACAGGGGGCCTGGGGACGGCCCCAGCATTTT	CSASGQGAWGRPQHF
once	TRBV4-3	.	TRBJ1-1	TGCGCCAGCAGCCAAGATGGGGGGGTAAGGGGCACTGAAGCTTTCTTT	CASSQDGGVRGTEAFF
few	TRBV6-5	TRBD1	TRBJ1-5	TGTGCCAGCAGTTACTATCCCGGGACAGGAGAGAATCAGCCCCAGCATTTT	CASSYYPGTGENQPQHF
.	TRBV6-1	TRBD2	TRBJ2-3	TGTGCCAGCTCTCGGCTACTAGCGGGAGGGCGTGATACGCAGTATTTT	CASSRLLAGGRDTQYF
few	TRBV4-1	.	TRBJ1-1	TGCGCCAGCAGCCAGTCCTCTAACACAAAGCAAGCTTTCTTT	CASSQSSNTKQAFF
few	TRBV30	.	TRBJ2-7	TGTGCCTGGGGACACACGTACGAGCAGTACTTC	CAWGHTYEQYF
many	TRBV12-3/TRBV12-4	.	TRBJ2-5	TGTGCCAGCAGGAGGAGCGGCCAAGAGACCCAGTACTTC	CASRRSGQETQYF
few	TRBV18	TRBD1	TRBJ1-6	TGTGCCAGCTTATCGGACAGGGGTTCACCCCTCCACTTT	CASLSDRGSPLHF
.	TRBV10-3	.	TRBJ2-1	TGTGCCATCAGTGAGTCGGCTAGCGACTACAATGAGCAGTTCTTC	CAISESASDYNEQFF
many	TRBV30	.	TRBJ2-1	TGTGCCTGGAGTGTACGGGCTAGTGATGAGCAGTTCTTC	CAWSVRASDEQFF
once	TRBV3-1	TRBD2	TRBJ2-3	TGTGCCAGCAGCCAAGGTACTAGCGGGAGGACGGATACGCAGTATTTT	CASSQGTSGRTDTQYF
few	TRBV4-2	TRBD1	TRBJ1-1	TGTGCCAGCAGCCAAGGAGGGACAGGGATCGCTGAAGCTTTCTTT	CASSQGGTGIAEAFF
.	TRBV19	.	TRBJ2-7	TGTGCCAGTAGTACCCTACAGGGATCCGAGCAGTACTTC	CASSTLQGSEQYF
.	TRBV30	.	TRBJ1-1	TGTGCCTGGAGTAGGGGGAAATCGGTACCAAACACTGAAGCTTTCTTT	CAWSRGKSVPNTEAFF
many	TRBV6-1	.	TRBJ1-4	TGTGCCAGCAGTGACATAGGACGGCTTAATGAAAAACTGTTTTTT	CASSDIGRLNEKLFF